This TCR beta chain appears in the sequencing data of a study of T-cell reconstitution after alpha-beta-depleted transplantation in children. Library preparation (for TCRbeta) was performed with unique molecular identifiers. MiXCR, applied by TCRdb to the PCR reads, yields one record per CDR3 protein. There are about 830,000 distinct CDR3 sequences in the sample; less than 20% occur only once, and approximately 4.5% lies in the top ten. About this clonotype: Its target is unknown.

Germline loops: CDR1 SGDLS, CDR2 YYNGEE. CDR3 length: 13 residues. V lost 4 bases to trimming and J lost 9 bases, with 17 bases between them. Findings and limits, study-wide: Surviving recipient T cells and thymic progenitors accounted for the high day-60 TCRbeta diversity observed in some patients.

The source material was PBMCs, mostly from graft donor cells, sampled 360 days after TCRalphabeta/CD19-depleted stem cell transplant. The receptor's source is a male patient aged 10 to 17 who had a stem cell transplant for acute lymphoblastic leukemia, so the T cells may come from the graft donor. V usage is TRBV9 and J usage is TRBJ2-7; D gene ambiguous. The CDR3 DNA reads TGTGCCAGCAGCCCCCACTACGGGCACGGGCAGTACTTC. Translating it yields CASSPHYGHGQYF.